This T cell receptor beta chain originates from a study of cytomegalovirus exposure and HLA in healthy donors. Notes on the study in general: The study labeled 150 to 200 TCR beta chains cytomegalovirus-associated.

PCR primers comprised 60 Vbeta and 13 Jbeta primers. Method: immunoSEQ multiplex PCR; TCRdb's copy keeps in-frame clones and lacks some. The sample holds about 160,000 clones; roughly four fifths are singletons and the top ten take more than 2.5%. The germline gives CDR1 SGHRS, CDR2 YFSETQ. The CDR3 has 14 amino acids. Deletions cut 2 bases from V and 8 bases from J, with 14 bases between. Regarding this clone: Its antigen is currently unknown.

This rearrangement joins TRBV5-1 to TRBJ2-1; D might be TRBD2 (7 bases). The sequence was obtained from a female donor in good health and CMV-seronegative. The sample consisted of PBMCs. CDR3: CASSLGGGRYEQFF. The CDR3 DNA is TGCGCCAGCAGCTTAGGGGGGGGGAGGTATGAGCAGTTCTTC.